This is a list of T cell receptor beta chains from one sample in a study of CD8 T cells in ankylosing spondylitis. Each CDR3 protein is one row after TCRdb ran MiXCR on the 5' RACE reads. The sample carries about 350,000 distinct CDR3 sequences, roughly 20% recorded once. The sample was blood, either unsorted or a sorted T cell fraction (not recorded which). The receptors stem from a male donor with ankylosing spondylitis or in good health (not recorded which). CDR3s include the opening cysteine and the closing phenylalanine or tryptophan. Each record gives: clone size, J gene, V gene, D gene, CDR3 length, CDR3 protein, CDR3 DNA. A D gene is named only where the DNA matches it firmly. Some rows have no size entry. The others give once, few or many, or a class for an expanded clone.

clone size: few; J gene: TRBJ1-6; V gene: TRBV5-1; D gene: NA; CDR3 length: 13; CDR3 protein: CASSEQGESPLHF; CDR3 DNA: TGCGCCAGCAGCGAACAGGGAGAATCACCCCTCCACTTT
clone size: NA; J gene: TRBJ1-4; V gene: TRBV7-9; D gene: NA; CDR3 length: 17; CDR3 protein: CASSLEPRAATNEKLFF; CDR3 DNA: TGTGCCAGCAGCTTAGAACCCCGGGCCGCAACTAATGAAAAACTGTTTTTT
clone size: NA; J gene: TRBJ1-4; V gene: TRBV28; D gene: NA; CDR3 length: 16; CDR3 protein: CASSSTLQGTNEKLFF; CDR3 DNA: TGTGCCAGCAGTTCCACATTACAGGGAACTAATGAAAAACTGTTTTTT
clone size: few; J gene: TRBJ1-5; V gene: TRBV12-3/TRBV12-4; D gene: TRBD1; CDR3 length: 15; CDR3 protein: CASSLRTGGNQPQHF; CDR3 DNA: TGTGCCAGCAGTTTAAGGACAGGGGGCAATCAGCCCCAGCATTTT
clone size: few; J gene: TRBJ2-1; V gene: TRBV29-1; D gene: NA; CDR3 length: 12; CDR3 protein: CSVEVRASEQFF; CDR3 DNA: TGCAGCGTTGAAGTCAGGGCGAGTGAGCAGTTCTTC
clone size: NA; J gene: TRBJ2-3; V gene: TRBV7-8; D gene: TRBD1; CDR3 length: 15; CDR3 protein: CASSPLQGGTDTQYF; CDR3 DNA: TGTGCCAGCAGCCCACTACAGGGGGGCACAGATACGCAGTATTTT
clone size: NA; J gene: TRBJ2-7; V gene: TRBV9; D gene: TRBD1; CDR3 length: 16; CDR3 protein: CASSPRTGGSYDEQYF; CDR3 DNA: TGTGCCAGCAGCCCCCGGACAGGGGGCTCCTACGACGAGCAGTACTTC
clone size: many; J gene: TRBJ2-3; V gene: TRBV6-5; D gene: NA; CDR3 length: 17; CDR3 protein: CASSYSGGNLGTDTQYF; CDR3 DNA: TGTGCCAGCAGTTACTCGGGGGGCAACCTTGGGACAGATACGCAGTATTTT
clone size: NA; J gene: TRBJ2-7; V gene: TRBV29-1; D gene: NA; CDR3 length: 11; CDR3 protein: CSVEGYYEQYF; CDR3 DNA: TGCAGCGTTGAGGGATACTACGAGCAGTACTTC
clone size: NA; J gene: TRBJ1-4; V gene: TRBV11-2; D gene: NA; CDR3 length: 18; CDR3 protein: CASSLDRITFATNEKLFF; CDR3 DNA: TGTGCCAGCAGCTTAGACAGAATTACCTTTGCAACTAATGAAAAACTGTTTTTT
clone size: NA; J gene: TRBJ2-1; V gene: TRBV6-1; D gene: NA; CDR3 length: 14; CDR3 protein: CASRDPLLYNEQFF; CDR3 DNA: TGTGCCAGCAGAGACCCACTACTTTACAATGAGCAGTTCTTC
clone size: NA; J gene: TRBJ2-7; V gene: TRBV5-5; D gene: NA; CDR3 length: 15; CDR3 protein: CASGVSADSIYEQYF; CDR3 DNA: TGTGCCAGCGGGGTGAGCGCTGACAGCATCTACGAGCAGTACTTC
clone size: few; J gene: TRBJ1-1; V gene: TRBV28; D gene: TRBD1; CDR3 length: 16; CDR3 protein: CASSHGQGWMNTEAFF; CDR3 DNA: TGTGCCAGCAGTCATGGACAGGGGTGGATGAACACTGAAGCTTTCTTT
clone size: NA; J gene: TRBJ2-5; V gene: TRBV5-5; D gene: TRBD2; CDR3 length: 15; CDR3 protein: CASSPGTSGLETQYF; CDR3 DNA: TGTGCCAGCAGCCCCGGGACTAGCGGGTTAGAGACCCAGTACTTC
clone size: NA; J gene: TRBJ2-7; V gene: TRBV10-3; D gene: NA; CDR3 length: 13; CDR3 protein: CAIMGLSSYEQYF; CDR3 DNA: TGTGCCATCATGGGGTTGAGCTCCTACGAGCAGTACTTC
clone size: few; J gene: TRBJ2-7; V gene: TRBV4-1; D gene: TRBD1; CDR3 length: 14; CDR3 protein: CASSHPTTGYEQYF; CDR3 DNA: TGCGCCAGCAGCCATCCCACGACAGGGTACGAGCAGTACTTC
clone size: few; J gene: TRBJ2-1; V gene: TRBV12-3/TRBV12-4; D gene: TRBD2; CDR3 length: 15; CDR3 protein: CASNPLAGGPNEQFF; CDR3 DNA: TGTGCCAGCAACCCACTAGCGGGGGGGCCCAATGAGCAGTTCTTC
clone size: NA; J gene: TRBJ2-7; V gene: TRBV20-1; D gene: TRBD1; CDR3 length: 16; CDR3 protein: CSARDVSGTVVYEQYF; CDR3 DNA: TGCAGTGCTAGAGATGTCTCAGGGACAGTAGTCTACGAGCAGTACTTC
clone size: NA; J gene: TRBJ2-7; V gene: TRBV15; D gene: NA; CDR3 length: 17; CDR3 protein: CATSRFRGESTFYEQYF; CDR3 DNA: TGTGCCACCAGCAGGTTTCGCGGAGAGTCTACATTCTACGAGCAGTACTTC
clone size: few; J gene: TRBJ2-3; V gene: TRBV7-9; D gene: TRBD1; CDR3 length: 15; CDR3 protein: CASSFRQGLPDTQYF; CDR3 DNA: TGTGCCAGCAGCTTCAGACAGGGCCTGCCAGATACGCAGTATTTT
clone size: few; J gene: TRBJ2-7; V gene: TRBV10-2; D gene: NA; CDR3 length: 14; CDR3 protein: CASSEFNYSYEQYF; CDR3 DNA: TGCGCCAGCAGTGAGTTTAATTACTCCTACGAGCAGTACTTC
clone size: few; J gene: TRBJ2-7; V gene: TRBV4-2; D gene: NA; CDR3 length: 12; CDR3 protein: CASNGGPGEQYF; CDR3 DNA: TGTGCCAGCAACGGGGGCCCGGGTGAGCAGTACTTC
clone size: NA; J gene: TRBJ2-5; V gene: TRBV5-5; D gene: TRBD2; CDR3 length: 16; CDR3 protein: CASILSSGAGAETQYF; CDR3 DNA: TGTGCCAGCATCCTCTCTAGCGGGGCAGGGGCAGAGACCCAGTACTTC
clone size: few; J gene: TRBJ2-1; V gene: TRBV7-9; D gene: NA; CDR3 length: 15; CDR3 protein: CASSLGRGPLGEQFF; CDR3 DNA: TGTGCCAGCAGCTTAGGCAGGGGCCCCTTGGGTGAGCAGTTCTTC
clone size: NA; J gene: TRBJ2-6; V gene: TRBV6-5; D gene: NA; CDR3 length: 13; CDR3 protein: CASNYQGANVLTF; CDR3 DNA: TGTGCCAGCAATTACCAAGGGGCCAACGTCCTGACTTTC